The sequence of this T cell receptor beta chain was determined in a study of blood T cells in healthy people across ages. Each sample yielded at least 6 million isolated PBMCs. Through a sample-barcoded 5' primer and a J-beta primer mix, a second PCR was run for roughly 6 to 12 cycles. From the 5' RACE reads, TCRdb called clonotypes with MiXCR, one entry per CDR3 protein. The sample lists 550,000 to 800,000 distinct CDR3 sequences; around 21% were seen once. The germline CDR1 and CDR2 sequences are DFQATT and SNEGSKA (reference sequence). The CDR3 spans 14 residues. Between the trimmed V and J ends, which lost 4 bases and 3 bases, there was a span of 14 bases. Concerning this clonotype: What it recognizes is unknown.

Study-wide findings and caveats: Higher diversity and more naive CD4+ cells were features of long-lived donors, compared to aged donors.

The receptor was isolated from a man between 65 and 85 years old in good health. The sample taken for sequencing was blood. V gene TRBV20-1 combines with J gene TRBJ2-3, with D possibly TRBD2 on 6 matching bases. CDR3 sequence (DNA): TGCAGTGCTACGACGGGAGATTCGACAGATACGCAGTATTTT. It codes for CSATTGDSTDTQYF.